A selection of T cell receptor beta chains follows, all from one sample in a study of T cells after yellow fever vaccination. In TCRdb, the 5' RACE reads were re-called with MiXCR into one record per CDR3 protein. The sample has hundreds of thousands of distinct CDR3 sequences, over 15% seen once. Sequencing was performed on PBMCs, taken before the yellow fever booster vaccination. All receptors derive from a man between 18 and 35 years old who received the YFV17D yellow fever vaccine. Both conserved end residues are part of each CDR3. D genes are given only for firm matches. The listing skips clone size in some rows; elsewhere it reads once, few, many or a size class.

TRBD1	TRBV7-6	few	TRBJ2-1	CASSLFQATGLPIPDEQFF	TGTGCCAGCAGCTTATTTCAGGCGACAGGGTTGCCGATTCCCGATGAGCAGTTCTTC
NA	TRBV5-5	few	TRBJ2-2	CASSLVQKNTGELFF	TGTGCCAGCAGCTTGGTACAAAAGAACACCGGGGAGCTGTTTTTT
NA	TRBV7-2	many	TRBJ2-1	CASSFLFYNEQFF	TGTGCCAGCAGCTTTCTATTCTACAATGAGCAGTTCTTC
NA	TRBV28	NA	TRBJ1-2	CAAHDSGRGYTF	TGTGCCGCGCACGACAGTGGTAGGGGCTACACCTTC
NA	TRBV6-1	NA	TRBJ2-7	CASSAFSETPEQYF	TGTGCCAGCAGTGCTTTCTCGGAGACGCCCGAGCAGTACTTC
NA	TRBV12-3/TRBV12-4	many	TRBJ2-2	CASSLSNTGELFF	TGCGCCAGCAGCCTATCCAACACCGGGGAGCTGTTTTTT
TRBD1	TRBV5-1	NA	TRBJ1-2	CASARGQRPSNYGYTF	TGCGCCAGCGCGCGGGGACAGCGGCCCTCTAACTATGGCTACACCTTC
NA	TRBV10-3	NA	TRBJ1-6	CAISVGPTNSPLHF	TGTGCCATCAGTGTGGGACCGACTAATTCACCCCTCCACTTT
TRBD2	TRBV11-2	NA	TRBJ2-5	CASSSTSPDGRETQYF	TGTGCCAGCAGCTCCACATCACCGGACGGGAGGGAGACCCAGTACTTC
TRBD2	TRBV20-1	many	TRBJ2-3	CSARDPERGSYAQYF	TGCAGTGCTAGAGATCCGGAGCGGGGGTCTTATGCGCAGTATTTT
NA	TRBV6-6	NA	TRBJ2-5	CASSRLKSETQYF	TGTGCCAGCAGTCGACTAAAATCAGAGACCCAGTACTTC
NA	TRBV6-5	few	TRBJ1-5	CASSYRNNQPQHF	TGTGCCAGCAGTTACAGGAACAATCAGCCCCAGCATTTT
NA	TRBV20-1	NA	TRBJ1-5	CSATKLNPRGPQHF	TGCAGTGCTACGAAACTGAATCCCCGGGGGCCCCAGCATTTT
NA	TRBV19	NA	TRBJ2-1	CASCPRGHEQFF	TGTGCCAGTTGTCCACGAGGACATGAGCAGTTCTTC
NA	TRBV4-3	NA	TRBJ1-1	CASSQVSLGRNTEAFF	TGCGCCAGCAGCCAAGTCTCGCTAGGTCGGAACACTGAAGCTTTCTTT
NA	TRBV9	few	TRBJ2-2	CASSVETSGTGELFF	TGTGCCAGCAGCGTAGAGACTTCTGGCACCGGGGAGCTGTTTTTT
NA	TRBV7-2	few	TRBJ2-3	CASSLLGLEGADTQYF	TGTGCCAGCAGCTTACTCGGGCTCGAAGGAGCAGATACGCAGTATTTT
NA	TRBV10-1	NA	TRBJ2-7	CASSDPNREQYF	TGCGCCAGCAGTGACCCTAACAGGGAGCAGTACTTC
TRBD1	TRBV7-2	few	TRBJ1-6	CASSRPGQGYSPLHF	TGTGCCAGCAGCCGACCCGGACAGGGGTATTCACCCCTCCACTTT
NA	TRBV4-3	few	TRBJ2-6	CASSPLAGANVLTF	TGCGCCAGCAGCCCGTTGGCCGGGGCCAACGTCCTGACTTTC
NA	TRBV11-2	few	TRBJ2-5	CASSPRGRGQETQYF	TGTGCCAGCAGCCCAAGGGGCAGGGGTCAAGAGACCCAGTACTTC
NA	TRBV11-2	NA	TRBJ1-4	CASSLDTANEKLFF	TGTGCCAGCAGCTTGGACACGGCTAATGAAAAACTGTTTTTT
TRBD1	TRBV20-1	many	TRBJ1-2	CSASRGPGYTF	TGCAGTGCTTCCAGGGGGCCTGGCTACACCTTC
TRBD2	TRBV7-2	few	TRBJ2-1	CASSLMASGPYGYEQFF	TGTGCCAGCAGCTTGATGGCTAGCGGTCCCTACGGCTATGAGCAGTTCTTC
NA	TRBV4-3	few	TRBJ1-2	CASSHLPWGQQEDYGYTF	TGCGCCAGCAGCCACCTCCCCTGGGGACAACAGGAGGACTATGGCTACACCTTC
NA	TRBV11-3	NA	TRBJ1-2	CASSLNGNYGYTF	TGTGCCAGCAGCTTAAATGGGAACTATGGCTACACCTTC
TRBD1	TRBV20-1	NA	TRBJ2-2	CSASRSGQGSAGELFF	TGCAGTGCTAGTAGGTCTGGACAGGGGTCGGCCGGGGAGCTGTTTTTT
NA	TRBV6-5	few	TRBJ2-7	CASRTVSNSYEQYF	TGTGCCAGCAGGACCGTTTCCAATAGCTACGAGCAGTACTTC
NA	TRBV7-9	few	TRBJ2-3	CASSSQPTVTDTQYF	TGTGCCAGCAGCTCACAACCGACAGTCACAGATACGCAGTATTTT
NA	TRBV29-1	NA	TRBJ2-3	CSVVAASTDTQYF	TGCAGCGTTGTAGCGGCTAGCACAGATACGCAGTATTTT
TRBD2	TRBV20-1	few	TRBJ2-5	CSALAGGRRETQYF	TGCAGTGCGTTAGCGGGGGGGCGTAGAGAGACCCAGTACTTC
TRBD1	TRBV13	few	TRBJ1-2	CASSFTGENGYTF	TGTGCCAGCAGCTTTACAGGGGAGAATGGCTACACCTTC
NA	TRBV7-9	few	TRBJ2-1	CASSPIRIINEQFF	TGTGCCAGCAGCCCAATTCGGATAATCAATGAGCAGTTCTTC
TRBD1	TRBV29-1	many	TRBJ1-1	CSVVGQGAKAEAFF	TGCAGCGTTGTTGGGCAGGGGGCGAAGGCTGAAGCTTTCTTT
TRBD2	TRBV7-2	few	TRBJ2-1	CASSSRGASGGPYNEQFF	TGTGCCAGCAGCTCCCGCGGGGCTAGCGGGGGGCCTTACAATGAGCAGTTCTTC
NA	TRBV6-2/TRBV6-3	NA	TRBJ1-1	CASSSQEPLAFF	TGTGCCAGCAGTTCACAGGAGCCGTTGGCTTTCTTT
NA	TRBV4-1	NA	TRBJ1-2	CASSQGPDRPSWGYTF	TGCGCCAGCAGCCAAGGTCCCGACAGGCCATCCTGGGGCTACACCTTC
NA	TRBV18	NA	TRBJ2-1	CASSPSQGTYGNEQFF	TGTGCCAGCTCACCCTCTCAAGGGACCTATGGCAATGAGCAGTTCTTC
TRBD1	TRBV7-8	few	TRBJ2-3	CASSWGTGGKTQYF	TGTGCCAGCAGCTGGGGGACAGGGGGTAAAACGCAGTATTTT
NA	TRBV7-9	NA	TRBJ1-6	CASSLDNNSPLHF	TGTGCCAGCAGCTTAGACAATAATTCACCCCTCCACTTT
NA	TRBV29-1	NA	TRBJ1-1	CSVEDERNTEAFF	TGCAGCGTTGAAGATGAGAGGAACACTGAAGCTTTCTTT
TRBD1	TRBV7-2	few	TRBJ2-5	CASSSQGASGETQYF	TGTGCCAGCAGCTCTCAGGGGGCCTCCGGGGAGACCCAGTACTTC
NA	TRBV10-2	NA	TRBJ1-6	CASLATEGSPLHF	TGCGCCAGCTTGGCGACAGAGGGTTCACCCCTCCACTTT
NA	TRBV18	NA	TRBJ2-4	CASSPSANAGKNIQYF	TGTGCCAGCTCACCCTCCGCGAATGCGGGCAAAAACATTCAGTACTTC
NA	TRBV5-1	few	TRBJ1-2	CASSPGQNYYGYTF	TGCGCCAGCAGCCCAGGACAGAACTACTATGGCTACACCTTC
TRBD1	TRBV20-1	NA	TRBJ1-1	CSARGSQGASEAFF	TGCAGTGCTAGAGGCTCCCAGGGGGCTTCAGAAGCTTTCTTT
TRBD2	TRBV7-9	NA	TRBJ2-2	CASSLVGLINTGELFF	TGTGCCAGCAGCTTAGTGGGACTAATTAACACCGGGGAGCTGTTTTTT
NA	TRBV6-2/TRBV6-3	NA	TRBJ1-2	CASSYSTKGRLRNYGYTF	TGTGCCAGCAGTTACTCGACCAAAGGCCGGCTGAGGAACTATGGCTACACCTTC
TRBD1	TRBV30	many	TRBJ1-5	CAWSRGTGGYSNQPQHF	TGTGCCTGGAGCCGCGGGACAGGGGGATATAGCAATCAGCCCCAGCATTTT
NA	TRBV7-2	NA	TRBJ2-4	CASSLDGLAKNIQYF	TGTGCCAGCAGCTTAGATGGGCTAGCCAAAAACATTCAGTACTTC
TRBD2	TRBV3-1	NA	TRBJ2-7	CASSQDPSGRLYF	TGTGCCAGCAGCCAAGACCCTAGCGGTAGACTGTACTTC
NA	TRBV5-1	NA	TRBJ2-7	CASSGTTGPRQYF	TGCGCCAGCAGCGGGACGACAGGACCTCGGCAGTACTTC
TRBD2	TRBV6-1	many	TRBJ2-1	CASSDSGGANEQFF	TGTGCCAGCAGTGATAGCGGGGGGGCCAATGAGCAGTTCTTC